This T cell receptor (beta chain) was retrieved from a study of cytomegalovirus exposure and HLA in healthy donors. While the first cohort had around 700 subjects, the donors belonged to the separate validation cohort of roughly 120 subjects. V was clipped by 4 bases and J by 4 bases, with 13 bases between them. This CDR3 region has 14 residues. In germline, CDR1 is SGHTA, CDR2 FQGTGA. Whole-study findings and limits: Listed as cytomegalovirus-associated were over 150 TCR beta chains. Within the 120 or so validation repertoires, first-cohort TCR clusters tended to co-occur, according to a later analysis.

Of note for this clone: Antigen specificity is unknown.

Sequencing used immunoSEQ multiplex PCR; TCRdb keeps in-frame clones, though not all of them. The sample gives about 56,000 clones, around nine tenths of which show up once; about 1% is in the top ten. The genes are TRBV7-3 and TRBJ1-1; D gene uncertain. This clonotype was sampled from a man aged 18 to 29 in good health and CMV-seronegative. The sequenced sample was PBMCs. The CDR3 bases are TGTGCCAGCAGCTCCCAGGCGGCGGGCACTGAAGCTTTCTTT. It codes for CASSSQAAGTEAFF.